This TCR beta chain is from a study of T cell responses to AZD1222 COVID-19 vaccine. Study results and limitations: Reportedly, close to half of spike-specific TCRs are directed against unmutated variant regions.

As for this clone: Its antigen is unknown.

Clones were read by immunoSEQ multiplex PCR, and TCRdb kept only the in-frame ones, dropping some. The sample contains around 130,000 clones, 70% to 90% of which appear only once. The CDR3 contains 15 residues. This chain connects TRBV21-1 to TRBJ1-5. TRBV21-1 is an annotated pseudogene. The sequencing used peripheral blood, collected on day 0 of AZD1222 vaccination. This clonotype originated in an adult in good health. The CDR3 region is CASSKGTGSNQPQHF. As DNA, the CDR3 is TGTGCCAGCAGCAAAGGAACCGGGAGCAATCAGCCCCAGCATTTT.